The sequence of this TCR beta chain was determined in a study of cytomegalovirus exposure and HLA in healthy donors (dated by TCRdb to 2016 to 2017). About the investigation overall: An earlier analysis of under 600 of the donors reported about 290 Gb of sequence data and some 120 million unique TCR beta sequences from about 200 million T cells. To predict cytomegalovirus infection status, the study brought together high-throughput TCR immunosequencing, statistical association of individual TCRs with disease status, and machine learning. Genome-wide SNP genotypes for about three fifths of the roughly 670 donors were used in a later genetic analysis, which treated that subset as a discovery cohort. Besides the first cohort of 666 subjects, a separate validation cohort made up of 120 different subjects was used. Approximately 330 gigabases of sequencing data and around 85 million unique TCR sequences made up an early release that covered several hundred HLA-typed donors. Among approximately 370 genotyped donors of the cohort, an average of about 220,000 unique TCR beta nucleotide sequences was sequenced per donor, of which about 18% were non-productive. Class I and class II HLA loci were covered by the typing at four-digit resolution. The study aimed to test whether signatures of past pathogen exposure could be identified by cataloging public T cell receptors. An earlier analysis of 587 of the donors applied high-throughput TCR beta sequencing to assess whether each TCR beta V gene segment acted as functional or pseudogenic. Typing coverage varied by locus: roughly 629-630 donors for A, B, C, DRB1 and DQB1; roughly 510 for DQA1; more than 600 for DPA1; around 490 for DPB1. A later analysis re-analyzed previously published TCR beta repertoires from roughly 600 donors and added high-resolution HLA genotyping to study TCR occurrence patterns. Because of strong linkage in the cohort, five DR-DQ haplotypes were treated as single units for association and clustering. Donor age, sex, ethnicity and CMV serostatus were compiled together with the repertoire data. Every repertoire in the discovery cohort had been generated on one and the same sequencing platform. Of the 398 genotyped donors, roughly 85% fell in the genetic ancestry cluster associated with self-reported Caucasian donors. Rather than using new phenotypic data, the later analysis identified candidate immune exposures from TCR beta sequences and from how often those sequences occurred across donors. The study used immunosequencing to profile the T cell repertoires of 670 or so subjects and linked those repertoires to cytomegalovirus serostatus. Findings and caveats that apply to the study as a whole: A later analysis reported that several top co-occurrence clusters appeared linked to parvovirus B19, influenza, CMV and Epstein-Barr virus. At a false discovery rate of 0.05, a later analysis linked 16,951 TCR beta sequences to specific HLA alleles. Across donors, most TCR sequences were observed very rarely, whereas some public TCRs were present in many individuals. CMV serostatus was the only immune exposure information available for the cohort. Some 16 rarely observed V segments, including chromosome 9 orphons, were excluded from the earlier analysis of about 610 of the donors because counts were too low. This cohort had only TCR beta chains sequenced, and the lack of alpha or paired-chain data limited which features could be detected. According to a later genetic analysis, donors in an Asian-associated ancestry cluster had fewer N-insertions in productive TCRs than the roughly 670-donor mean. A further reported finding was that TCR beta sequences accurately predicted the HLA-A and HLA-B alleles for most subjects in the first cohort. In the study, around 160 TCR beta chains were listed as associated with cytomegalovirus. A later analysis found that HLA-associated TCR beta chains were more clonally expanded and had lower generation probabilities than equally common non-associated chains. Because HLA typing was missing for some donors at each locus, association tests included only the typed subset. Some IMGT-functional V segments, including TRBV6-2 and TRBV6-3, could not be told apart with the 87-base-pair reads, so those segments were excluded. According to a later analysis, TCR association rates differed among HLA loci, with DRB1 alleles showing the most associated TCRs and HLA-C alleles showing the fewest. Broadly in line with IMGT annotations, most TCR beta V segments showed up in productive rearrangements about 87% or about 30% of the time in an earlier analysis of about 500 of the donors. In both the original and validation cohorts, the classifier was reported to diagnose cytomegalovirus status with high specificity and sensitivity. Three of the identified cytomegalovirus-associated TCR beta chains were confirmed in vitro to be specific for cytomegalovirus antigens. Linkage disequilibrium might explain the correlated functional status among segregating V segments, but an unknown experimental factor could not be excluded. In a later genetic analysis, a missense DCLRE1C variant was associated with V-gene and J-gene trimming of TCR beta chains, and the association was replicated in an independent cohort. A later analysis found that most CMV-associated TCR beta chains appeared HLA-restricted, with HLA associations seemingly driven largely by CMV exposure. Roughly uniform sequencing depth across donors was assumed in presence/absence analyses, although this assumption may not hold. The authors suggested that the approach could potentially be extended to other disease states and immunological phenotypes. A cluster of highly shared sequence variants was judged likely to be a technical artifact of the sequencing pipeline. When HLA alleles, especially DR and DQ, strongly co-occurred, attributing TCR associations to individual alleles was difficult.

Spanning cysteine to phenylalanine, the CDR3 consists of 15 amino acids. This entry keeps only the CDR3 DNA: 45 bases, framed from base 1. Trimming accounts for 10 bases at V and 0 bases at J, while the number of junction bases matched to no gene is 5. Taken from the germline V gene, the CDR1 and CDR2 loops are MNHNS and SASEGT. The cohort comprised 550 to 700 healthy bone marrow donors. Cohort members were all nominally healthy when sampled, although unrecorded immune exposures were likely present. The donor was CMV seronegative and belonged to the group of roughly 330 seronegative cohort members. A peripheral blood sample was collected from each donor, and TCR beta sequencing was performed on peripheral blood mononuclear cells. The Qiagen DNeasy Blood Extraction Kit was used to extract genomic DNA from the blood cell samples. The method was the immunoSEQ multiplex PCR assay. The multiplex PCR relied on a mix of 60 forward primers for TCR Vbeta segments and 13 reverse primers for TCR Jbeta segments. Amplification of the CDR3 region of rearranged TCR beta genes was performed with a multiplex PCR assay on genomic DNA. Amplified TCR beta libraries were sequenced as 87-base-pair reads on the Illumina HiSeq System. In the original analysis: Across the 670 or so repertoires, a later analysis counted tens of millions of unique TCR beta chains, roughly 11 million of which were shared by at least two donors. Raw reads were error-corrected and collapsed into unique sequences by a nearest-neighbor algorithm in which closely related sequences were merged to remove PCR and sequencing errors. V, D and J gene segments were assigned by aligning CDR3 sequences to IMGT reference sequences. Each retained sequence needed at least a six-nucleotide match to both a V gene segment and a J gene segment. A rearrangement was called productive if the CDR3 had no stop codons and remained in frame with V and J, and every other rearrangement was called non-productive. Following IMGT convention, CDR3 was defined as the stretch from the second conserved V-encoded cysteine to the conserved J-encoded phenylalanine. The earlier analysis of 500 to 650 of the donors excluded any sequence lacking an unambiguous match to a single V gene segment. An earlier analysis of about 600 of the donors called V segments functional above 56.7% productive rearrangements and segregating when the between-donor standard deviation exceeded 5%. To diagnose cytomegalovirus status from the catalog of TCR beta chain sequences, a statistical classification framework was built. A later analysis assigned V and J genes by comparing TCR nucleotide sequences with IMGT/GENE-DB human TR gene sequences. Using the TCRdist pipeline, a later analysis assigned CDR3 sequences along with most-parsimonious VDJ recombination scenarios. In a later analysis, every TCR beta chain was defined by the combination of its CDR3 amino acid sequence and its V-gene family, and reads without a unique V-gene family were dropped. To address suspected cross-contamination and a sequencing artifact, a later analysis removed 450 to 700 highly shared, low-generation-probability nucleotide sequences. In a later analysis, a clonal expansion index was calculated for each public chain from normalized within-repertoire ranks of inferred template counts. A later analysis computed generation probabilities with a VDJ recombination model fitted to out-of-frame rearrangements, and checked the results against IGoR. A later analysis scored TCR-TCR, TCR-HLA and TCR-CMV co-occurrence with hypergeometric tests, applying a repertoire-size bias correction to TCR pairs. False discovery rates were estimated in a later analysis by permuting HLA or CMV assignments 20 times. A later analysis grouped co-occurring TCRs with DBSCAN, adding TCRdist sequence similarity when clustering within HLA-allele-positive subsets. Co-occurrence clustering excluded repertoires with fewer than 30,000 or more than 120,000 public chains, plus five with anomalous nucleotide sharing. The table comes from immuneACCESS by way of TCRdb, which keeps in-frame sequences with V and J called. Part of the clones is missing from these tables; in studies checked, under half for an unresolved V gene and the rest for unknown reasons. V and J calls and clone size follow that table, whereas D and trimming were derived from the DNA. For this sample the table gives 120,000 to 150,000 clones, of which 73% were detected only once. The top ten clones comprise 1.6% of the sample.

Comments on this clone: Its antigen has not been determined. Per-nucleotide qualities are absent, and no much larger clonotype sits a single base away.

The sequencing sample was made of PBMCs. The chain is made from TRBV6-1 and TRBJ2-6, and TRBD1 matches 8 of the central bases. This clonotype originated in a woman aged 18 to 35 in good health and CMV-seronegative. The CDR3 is CATKTGDSGANVLTF. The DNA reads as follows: TGTGCCACCAAGACAGGGGACTCTGGGGCCAACGTCCTGACTTTC.